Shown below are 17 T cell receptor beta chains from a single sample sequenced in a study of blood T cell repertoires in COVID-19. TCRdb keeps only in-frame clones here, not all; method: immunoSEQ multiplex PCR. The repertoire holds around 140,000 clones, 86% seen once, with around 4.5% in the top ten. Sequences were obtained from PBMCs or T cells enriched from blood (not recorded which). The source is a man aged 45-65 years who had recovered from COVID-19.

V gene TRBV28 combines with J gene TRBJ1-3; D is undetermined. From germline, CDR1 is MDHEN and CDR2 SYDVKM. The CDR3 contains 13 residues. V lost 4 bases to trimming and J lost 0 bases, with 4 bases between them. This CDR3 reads CASSSSSGNTIYF. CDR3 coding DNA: TGTGCCAGCAGTTCTTCCTCTGGAAACACCATATATTTT.

The DNA for the CDR3 is TGTGCCAGCAGCTTAGGTCCCGGGTCCTACAATGAGCAGTTCTTC. Translation gives CASSLGPGSYNEQFF. The rearrangement uses TRBV7-7 and TRBJ2-1; D remains ambiguous. The CDR3 covers 15 residues. V dropped 1 base and J dropped 1 base, with 8 bases sitting between them. Looked up from germline, CDR1 is SSHAT and CDR2 is FNYEAQ (reference sequence).

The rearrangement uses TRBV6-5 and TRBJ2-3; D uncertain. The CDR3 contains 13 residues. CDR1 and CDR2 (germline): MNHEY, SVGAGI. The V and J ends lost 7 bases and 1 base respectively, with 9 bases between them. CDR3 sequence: CASTLPGTDTQYF. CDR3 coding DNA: TGTGCCAGCACCCTACCGGGCACAGATACGCAGTATTTT.

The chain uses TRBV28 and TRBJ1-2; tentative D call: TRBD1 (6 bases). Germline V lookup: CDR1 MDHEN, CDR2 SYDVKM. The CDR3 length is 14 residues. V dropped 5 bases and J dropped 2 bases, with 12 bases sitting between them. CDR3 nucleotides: TGTGCCAGCAGTCTCCACAGGGCAAACTATGGCTACACCTTC. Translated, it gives CASSLHRANYGYTF.

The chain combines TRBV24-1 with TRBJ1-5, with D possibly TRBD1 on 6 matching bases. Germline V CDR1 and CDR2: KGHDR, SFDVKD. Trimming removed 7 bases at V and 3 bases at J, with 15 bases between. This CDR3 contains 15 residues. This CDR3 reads CATSTTGSYNQPQHF. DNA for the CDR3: TGTGCCACCAGCACAACAGGGAGTTACAATCAGCCCCAGCATTTT.

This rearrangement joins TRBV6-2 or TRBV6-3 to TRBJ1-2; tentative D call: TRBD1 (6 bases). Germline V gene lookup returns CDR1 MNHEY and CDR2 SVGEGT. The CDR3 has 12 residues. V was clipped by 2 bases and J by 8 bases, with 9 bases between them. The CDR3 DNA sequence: TGTGCCAGCAGTTACGGACAGATGGGCTACACCTTC. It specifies CASSYGQMGYTF.

The CDR3 DNA reads as TGTGCCAGCAGCTTCCGGGACAGACTCCCCTACGAGCAGTACTTC. Amino acids: CASSFRDRLPYEQYF. The J gene is TRBJ2-7, the V gene TRBV13, with TRBD1 matching 7 bases. Germline V gene lookup returns CDR1 PRHDT and CDR2 FYEKMQ (reference sequence). There are 15 residues in the CDR3. With V trimmed by 3 bases and J by 2 bases, 7 bases remained unmatched. Looking up the rest from reference TRBV13 and TRBJ2-7 gives the full variable domain: AAGVIQSPRHLIKEKRETATLKCYPIPRHDTVYWYQQGPGQDPQFLISFYEKMQSDKGSIPDRFSAQQFSDYHSELNMSSLELGDSALYFCASSFRDRLPYEQYFGPGTRLTVT.

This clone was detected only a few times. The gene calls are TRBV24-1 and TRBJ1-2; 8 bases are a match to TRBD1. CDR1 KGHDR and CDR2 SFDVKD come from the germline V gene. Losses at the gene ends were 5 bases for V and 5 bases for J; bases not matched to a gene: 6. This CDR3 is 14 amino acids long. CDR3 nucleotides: TGTGCCACCAGTGCCATGGACAGGGAGTATGGCTACACCTTC. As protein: CATSAMDREYGYTF.

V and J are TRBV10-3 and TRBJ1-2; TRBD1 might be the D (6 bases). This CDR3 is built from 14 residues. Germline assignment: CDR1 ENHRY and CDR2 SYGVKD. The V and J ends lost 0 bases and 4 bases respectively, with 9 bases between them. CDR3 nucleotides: TGTGCCATCAGTGAGTCGGCGGGGGCCTATGGCTACACCTTC. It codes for CAISESAGAYGYTF.

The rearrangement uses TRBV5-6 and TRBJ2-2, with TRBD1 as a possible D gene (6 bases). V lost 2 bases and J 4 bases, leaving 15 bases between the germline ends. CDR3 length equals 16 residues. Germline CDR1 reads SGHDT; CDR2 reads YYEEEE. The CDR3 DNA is TGTGCCAGCAGCTTCCTTACAGGGCTGGGCACCGGGGAGCTGTTTTTT. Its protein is CASSFLTGLGTGELFF.

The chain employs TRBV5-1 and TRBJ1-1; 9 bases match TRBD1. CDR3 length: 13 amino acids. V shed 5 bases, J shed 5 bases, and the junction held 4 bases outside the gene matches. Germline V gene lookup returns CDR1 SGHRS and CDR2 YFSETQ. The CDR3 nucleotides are TGCGCCAGCAGACAGGGGGCGCTGACTGAAGCTTTCTTT. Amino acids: CASRQGALTEAFF. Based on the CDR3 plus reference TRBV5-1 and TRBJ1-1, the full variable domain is KAGVTQTPRYLIKTRGQQVTLSCSPISGHRSVSWYQQTPGQGLQFLFEYFSETQRNKGNFPGRFSGRQFSNSRSEMNVSTLELGDSALYLCASRQGALTEAFFGQGTRLTVV.

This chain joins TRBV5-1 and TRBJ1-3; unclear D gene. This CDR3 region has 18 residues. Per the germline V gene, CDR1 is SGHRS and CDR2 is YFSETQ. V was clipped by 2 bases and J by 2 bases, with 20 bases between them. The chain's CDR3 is CASSLSLGGGLAGNTIYF. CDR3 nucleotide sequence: TGCGCCAGCAGCTTAAGCCTCGGCGGAGGGCTGGCTGGAAACACCATATATTTT.

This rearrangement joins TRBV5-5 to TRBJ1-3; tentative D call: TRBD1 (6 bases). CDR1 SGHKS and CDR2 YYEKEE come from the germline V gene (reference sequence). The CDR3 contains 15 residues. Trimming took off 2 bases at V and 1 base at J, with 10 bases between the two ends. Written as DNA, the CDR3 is TGTGCCAGCAGCTTAGGGGGAAAATCTGGAAACACCATATATTTT. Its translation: CASSLGGKSGNTIYF. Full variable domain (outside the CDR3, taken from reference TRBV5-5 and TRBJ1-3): DAGVTQSPTHLIKTRGQQVTLRCSPISGHKSVSWYQQVLGQGPQFIFQYYEKEERGRGNFPDRFSARQFPNYSSELNVNALLLGDSALYLCASSLGGKSGNTIYFGEGSWLTVV.

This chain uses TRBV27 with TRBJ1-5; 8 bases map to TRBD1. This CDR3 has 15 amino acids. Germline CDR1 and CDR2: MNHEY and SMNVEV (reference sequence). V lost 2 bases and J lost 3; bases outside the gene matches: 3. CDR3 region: CASSLDRGHNQPQHF. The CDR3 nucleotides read TGTGCCAGCAGTTTAGACAGGGGTCACAATCAGCCCCAGCATTTT.

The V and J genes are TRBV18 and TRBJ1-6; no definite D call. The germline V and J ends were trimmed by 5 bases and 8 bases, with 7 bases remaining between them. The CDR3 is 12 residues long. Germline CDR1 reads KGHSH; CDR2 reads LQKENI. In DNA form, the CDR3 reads TGTGCCAGCTCAAACGGGGATTCACCCCTCCACTTT. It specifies CASSNGDSPLHF.

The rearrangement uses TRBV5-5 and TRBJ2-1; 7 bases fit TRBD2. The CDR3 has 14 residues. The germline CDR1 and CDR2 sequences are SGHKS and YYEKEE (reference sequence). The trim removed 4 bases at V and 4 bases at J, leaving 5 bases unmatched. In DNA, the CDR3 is TGTGCCAGCAGCGCTCCGGGGGGTTACAATGAGCAGTTCTTC. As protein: CASSAPGGYNEQFF.

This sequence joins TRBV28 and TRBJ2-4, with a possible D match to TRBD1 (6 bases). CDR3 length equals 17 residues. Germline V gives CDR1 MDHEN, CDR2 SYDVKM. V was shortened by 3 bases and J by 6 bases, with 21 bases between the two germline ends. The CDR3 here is CASSFSIRDNDLNIQYF. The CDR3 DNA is TGTGCCAGCAGTTTTTCCATCAGGGACAACGACTTAAACATTCAGTACTTC.